This entry describes one T cell receptor (beta chain). Its antigen is as yet unknown. This specimen belongs to a study of cytomegalovirus exposure and HLA in healthy donors. General study points: Among TCR beta chains of equal frequency, HLA-associated ones were more clonally expanded in a later analysis.

The PCR contained 60 Vbeta and 13 Jbeta primers. Libraries were prepared by immunoSEQ multiplex PCR; TCRdb keeps only in-frame clonotypes and omits some of them. Of around 110,000 clones listed, approximately 70% are singletons. This TCR was recovered from a man aged 25 to 40 in good health and CMV-seropositive. Sample: PBMCs.

The CDR3 nucleotides read TGTGCCAGCTCACCATCTGGGGCAAATTATGGCTACACCTTC. It codes for CASSPSGANYGYTF. The chain employs TRBV18 and TRBJ1-2, with D maybe TRBD1 (5 bases). Trimming took off 2 bases at V and 5 bases at J, with 12 bases between the two ends. The V gene's germline CDR1 is KGHSH and CDR2 LQKENI. The CDR3 runs 14 residues.